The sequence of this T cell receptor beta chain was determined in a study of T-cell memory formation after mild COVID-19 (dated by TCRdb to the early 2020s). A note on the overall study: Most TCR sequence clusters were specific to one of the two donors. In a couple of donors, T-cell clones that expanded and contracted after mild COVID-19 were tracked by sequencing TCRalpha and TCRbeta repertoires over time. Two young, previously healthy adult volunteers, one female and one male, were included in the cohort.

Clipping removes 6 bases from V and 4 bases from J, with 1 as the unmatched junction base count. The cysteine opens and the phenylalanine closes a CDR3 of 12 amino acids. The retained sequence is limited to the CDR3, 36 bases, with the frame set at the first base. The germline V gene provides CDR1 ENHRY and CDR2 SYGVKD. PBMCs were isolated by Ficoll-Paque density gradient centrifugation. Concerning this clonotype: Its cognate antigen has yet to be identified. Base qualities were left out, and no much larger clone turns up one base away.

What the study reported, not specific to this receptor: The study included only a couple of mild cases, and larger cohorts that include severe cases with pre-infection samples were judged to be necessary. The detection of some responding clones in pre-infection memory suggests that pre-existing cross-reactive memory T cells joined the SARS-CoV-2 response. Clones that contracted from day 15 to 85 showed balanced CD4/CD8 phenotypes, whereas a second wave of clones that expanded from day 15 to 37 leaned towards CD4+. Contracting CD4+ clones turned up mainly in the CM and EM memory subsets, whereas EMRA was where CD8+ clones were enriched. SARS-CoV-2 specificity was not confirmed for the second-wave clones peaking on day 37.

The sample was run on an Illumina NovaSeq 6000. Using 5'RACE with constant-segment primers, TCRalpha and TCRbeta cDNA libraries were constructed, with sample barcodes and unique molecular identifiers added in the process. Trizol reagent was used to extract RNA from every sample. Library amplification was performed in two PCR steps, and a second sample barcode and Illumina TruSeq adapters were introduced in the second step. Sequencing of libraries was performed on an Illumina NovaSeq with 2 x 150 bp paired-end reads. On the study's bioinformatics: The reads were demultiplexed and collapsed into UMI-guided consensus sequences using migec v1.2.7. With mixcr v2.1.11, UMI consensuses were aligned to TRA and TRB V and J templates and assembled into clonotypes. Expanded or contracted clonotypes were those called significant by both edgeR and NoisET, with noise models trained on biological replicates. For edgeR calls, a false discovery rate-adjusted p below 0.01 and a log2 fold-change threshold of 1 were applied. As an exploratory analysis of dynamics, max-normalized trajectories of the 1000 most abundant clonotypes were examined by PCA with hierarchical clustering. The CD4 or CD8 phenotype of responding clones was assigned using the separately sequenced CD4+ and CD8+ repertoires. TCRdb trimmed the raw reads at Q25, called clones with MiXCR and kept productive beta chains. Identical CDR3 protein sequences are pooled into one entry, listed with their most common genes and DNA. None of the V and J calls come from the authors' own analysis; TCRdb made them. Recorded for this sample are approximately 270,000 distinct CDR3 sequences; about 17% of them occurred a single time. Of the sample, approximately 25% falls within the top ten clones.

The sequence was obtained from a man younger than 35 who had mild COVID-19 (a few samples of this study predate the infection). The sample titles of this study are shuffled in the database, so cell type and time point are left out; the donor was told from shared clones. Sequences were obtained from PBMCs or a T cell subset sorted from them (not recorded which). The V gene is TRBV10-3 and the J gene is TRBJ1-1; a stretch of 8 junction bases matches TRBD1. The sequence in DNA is TGTGCCATCAGCGACAGGGGCACTGAAGCTTTCTTT. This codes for CAISDRGTEAFF.